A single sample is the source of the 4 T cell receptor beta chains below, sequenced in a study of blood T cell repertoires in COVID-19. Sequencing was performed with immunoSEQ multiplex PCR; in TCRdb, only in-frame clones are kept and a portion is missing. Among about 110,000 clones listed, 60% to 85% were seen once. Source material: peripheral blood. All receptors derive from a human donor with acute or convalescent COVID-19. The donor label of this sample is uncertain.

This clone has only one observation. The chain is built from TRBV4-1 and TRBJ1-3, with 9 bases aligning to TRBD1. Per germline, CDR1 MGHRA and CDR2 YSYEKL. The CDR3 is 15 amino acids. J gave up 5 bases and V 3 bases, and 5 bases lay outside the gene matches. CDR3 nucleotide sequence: TGCGCCAGCAGCCATCCCGGACAGGGGCGAAACACCATATATTTT. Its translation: CASSHPGQGRNTIYF.

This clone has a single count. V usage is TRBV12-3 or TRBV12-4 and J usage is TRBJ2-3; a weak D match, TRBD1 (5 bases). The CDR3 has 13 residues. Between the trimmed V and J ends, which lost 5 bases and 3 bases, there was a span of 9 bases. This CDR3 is CASSPQGTDTQYF. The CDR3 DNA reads TGTGCCAGCAGTCCTCAGGGTACAGATACGCAGTATTTT.

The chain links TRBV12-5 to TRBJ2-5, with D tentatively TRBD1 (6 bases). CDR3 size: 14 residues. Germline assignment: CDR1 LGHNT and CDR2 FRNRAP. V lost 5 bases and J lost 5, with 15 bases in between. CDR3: CASGGEIGGETQYF. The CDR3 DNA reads TGTGCTAGTGGTGGAGAAATAGGGGGTGAGACCCAGTACTTC.

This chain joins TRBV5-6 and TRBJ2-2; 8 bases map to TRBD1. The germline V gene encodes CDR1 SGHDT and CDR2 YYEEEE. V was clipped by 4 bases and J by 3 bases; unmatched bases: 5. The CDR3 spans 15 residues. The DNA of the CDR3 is TGTGCCAGCAGCCACAGGGGGTTTTACACCGGGGAGCTGTTTTTT. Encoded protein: CASSHRGFYTGELFF.